Shown below are 17 T cell receptor beta chains from a single sample sequenced in a study of beta chain features in type 1 diabetes. General observations from the study: In all four CD4+ subsets, TCRB CDR3 length was significantly, moderately reduced in type 1 diabetes.

Since all of the isolated RNA was reverse transcribed, expressed TCRB transcripts were what got sequenced. Data came from immunoSEQ multiplex PCR; TCRdb stores just in-frame clones and leaves some out. The sample yields about 150,000 clones, around 8% seen once. Antigens of these TCRs are unknown. Specimen: central memory CD4+ T cells from blood. The source of these receptors is a woman aged 40 to 50 with type 1 diabetes.

A few counts support this clone. This chain connects TRBV5-4 to TRBJ1-1; 9 bases map to TRBD1. From germline, CDR1 is SGHNT and CDR2 YYREEE (reference sequence). The J segment lost 5 bases and the V segment lost 0 bases, leaving 5 bases of the junction unmatched. This CDR3 comprises 15 residues. The CDR3 DNA follows: TGTGCCAGCAGCTTGGGGGGGACAGGGAATACTGAAGCTTTCTTT. Its protein is CASSLGGTGNTEAFF.

This clone was observed a handful of times. The genes are TRBV4-2 and TRBJ1-1, with TRBD1 identical over 8 bases. This CDR3 is built from 16 residues. J was trimmed by 2 bases and V by 1 base; bases with no gene match: 6. The V gene's germline CDR1 is LGHNA and CDR2 YNFKEQ. CDR3 bases: TGTGCCAGCAGCCAAGCCGGGACAGGCGGAAACACTGAAGCTTTCTTT. This gives the protein CASSQAGTGGNTEAFF.

The chain combines TRBV4-1 with TRBJ2-3; tentatively, D is TRBD2 (6 bases). The CDR3 loop spans 14 amino acids. The germline V gene has CDR1 MGHRA and CDR2 YSYEKL. Between the trimmed V and J ends, which lost 0 bases and 5 bases, there was a span of 9 bases. The CDR3 region is CASSQERGRDTQYF. As DNA, the CDR3 is TGCGCCAGCAGCCAAGAGCGGGGAAGAGATACGCAGTATTTT.

This chain connects TRBV5-1 to TRBJ2-2, with 10 bases aligning to TRBD1. After removal of 5 bases from V and 5 bases from J, the junction contained 6 bases not matched to a gene. The CDR3 consists of 15 residues. From germline, CDR1 is SGHRS and CDR2 YFSETQ. CDR3 DNA sequence: TGCGCCAGCAGTCGGGGACAGGGGTCAACCGGGGAGCTGTTTTTT. Encoded protein: CASSRGQGSTGELFF.

The chain uses TRBV5-1 and TRBJ2-2; 9 bases are a match to TRBD2. CDR1 SGHRS and CDR2 YFSETQ come from the germline V gene. The CDR3 extends over 18 amino acids. The V segment lost 0 bases and the J segment 0 bases; nucleotides outside the gene matches: 6. CDR3 nucleotides: TGCGCCAGCAGCTTGGACGGGGCTAGCGGGACGAACACCGGGGAGCTGTTTTTT. Its protein is CASSLDGASGTNTGELFF.

The chain links TRBV6-1 to TRBJ2-1, with TRBD2 matching over 8 bases. This CDR3 comprises 13 residues. Looked up from germline, CDR1 is MNHNS and CDR2 is SASEGT. Germline trimming cut 8 bases from V and 7 bases from J; bases unmatched to any gene: 7. This CDR3 reads CASFGLAQNEQFF. CDR3 sequence (DNA): TGTGCCAGCTTTGGACTAGCCCAGAATGAGCAGTTCTTC.

This clone appeared many times. The chain has TRBV4-3 and TRBJ1-6; D unresolved. Per germline, CDR1 LGHNA and CDR2 YSLEER. The CDR3 runs 14 residues. V was cut by 1 base and J by 10 bases, with 11 bases left in between. CDR3 sequence (DNA): TGCGCCAGCAGCCAAGGAAACGGCGGGTCACCCCTCCACTTT. Translation gives CASSQGNGGSPLHF.

This clone was seen only a few times. The chain combines TRBV9 with TRBJ2-2, with D unclear. CDR3 length: 14 amino acids. V gave up 6 bases and J gave up 1 base, with 10 bases separating them. Germline V gene data show CDR1 as SGDLS and CDR2 as YYNGEE. The CDR3 region has the DNA TGTGCCAGCACAAGCAGGCAGAACACCGGGGAGCTGTTTTTT. It encodes CASTSRQNTGELFF.

The CDR3 region has the DNA TGCAGCGCGCGTGGGGATGGAGGAGAAGCTTTCTTT. This gives the protein CSARGDGGEAFF. The rearrangement joins TRBV29-1 to TRBJ1-1; D is unclear. Trimming took off 7 bases at V and 8 bases at J, with 17 bases between the two ends. This CDR3 spans 12 amino acids. Germline values: CDR1 SQVTM, CDR2 ANQGSEA.

The chain uses TRBV19 and TRBJ1-4, with 7 bases aligning to TRBD1. In germline, CDR1 is LNHDA, CDR2 SQIVND (reference sequence). The V segment lost 7 bases and the J segment 10 bases; nucleotides outside the gene matches: 12. The CDR3 length is 14 residues. The CDR3 region is CASNPLRDSGKLFF. The CDR3 DNA is TGTGCCAGTAACCCGTTGAGGGACAGCGGAAAACTGTTTTTT.

The gene calls are TRBV6-6 and TRBJ1-6, with D possibly TRBD1 on 6 matching bases. Trimming shortened V by 0 bases and J by 6 bases, and 12 bases separated the two germline ends. Germline assignment: CDR1 MNHNY and CDR2 SVGAGI (reference sequence). This CDR3 comprises 16 residues. CDR3 sequence: CASSYSGAQTNSPLHF. The CDR3 coding sequence is TGTGCCAGCAGTTACTCGGGGGCGCAGACTAATTCACCCCTCCACTTT.

This clone has just a few counts. The chain employs TRBV28 and TRBJ1-2; 11 nucleotides match TRBD1. V trimming: 2 bases; J trimming: 8 bases; junction bases outside the gene matches: 7. Germline V CDR1 and CDR2: MDHEN, SYDVKM. The CDR3 totals 15 residues. As DNA, the CDR3 is TGTGCCAGCAGTTTAGGGACAGGGGGTGGAGGAGGCTACACCTTC. It yields the protein CASSLGTGGGGGYTF.

V and J are TRBV5-4 and TRBJ2-3; D remains ambiguous. This CDR3 spans 16 amino acids. Germline loops: CDR1 SGHNT, CDR2 YYREEE (reference sequence). Trimming shortened V by 0 bases and J by 5 bases, and 16 bases separated the two germline ends. CDR3 bases: TGTGCCAGCAGCTTGGAAGCCCAGCGAGCCCAAGATACGCAGTATTTT. This sequence encodes CASSLEAQRAQDTQYF.

The rearrangement links TRBV2 to TRBJ2-3, with D tentatively TRBD2 (6 bases). This CDR3 comprises 14 residues. Germline V gene data show CDR1 as SNHLY and CDR2 as FYNNEI. With 6 bases removed from V and 2 bases from J, the gap between germline ends came to 12 bases. The CDR3 protein is CASRGGVNTDTQYF. The CDR3 region has the DNA TGTGCCAGCAGAGGCGGGGTGAACACAGATACGCAGTATTTT.

There are many counts of this clone. The rearrangement uses TRBV9 and TRBJ1-3; the D is unclear. Trimming shortened V by 4 bases and J by 4 bases, and 15 bases separated the two germline ends. Germline CDR1 and CDR2: SGDLS and YYNGEE. CDR3 length: 15 residues. In nucleotides, the CDR3 is TGTGCCAGCAGCCTTGACGGCGGTGAGGGAAACACCATATATTTT. Translating it yields CASSLDGGEGNTIYF.

This clone was counted a few times. The chain employs TRBV5-8 and TRBJ1-2, with 7 bases fitting TRBD1. This CDR3 has 15 amino acids. CDR1 is SGHTS, CDR2 YDEGEE, per germline. V dropped 5 bases and J dropped 1; count of bases not matched to a gene: 8. CDR3 DNA: TGTGCCAGCAGTCGGAGACAGGGTGGTAACTATGGCTACACCTTC. Translating gives CASSRRQGGNYGYTF. The whole variable domain, filled in from reference TRBV5-8 and TRBJ1-2, reads EAGVTQSPTHLIKTRGQQATLRCSPISGHTSVYWYQQALGLGLQFLLWYDEGEERNRGNFPPRFSGRQFPNYSSELNVNALELEDSALYLCASSRRQGGNYGYTFGSGTRLTVV.

This chain uses TRBV9 with TRBJ2-7; D perhaps matches TRBD2 (6 bases). CDR3 length: 13 residues. Trimming removed 4 bases from V and 5 bases from J, with 13 bases in between. Germline V lookup: CDR1 SGDLS, CDR2 YYNGEE. CDR3: CASSPGGLDEQYF. Written as DNA, the CDR3 is TGTGCCAGCAGCCCCGGGGGACTCGACGAGCAGTACTTC.